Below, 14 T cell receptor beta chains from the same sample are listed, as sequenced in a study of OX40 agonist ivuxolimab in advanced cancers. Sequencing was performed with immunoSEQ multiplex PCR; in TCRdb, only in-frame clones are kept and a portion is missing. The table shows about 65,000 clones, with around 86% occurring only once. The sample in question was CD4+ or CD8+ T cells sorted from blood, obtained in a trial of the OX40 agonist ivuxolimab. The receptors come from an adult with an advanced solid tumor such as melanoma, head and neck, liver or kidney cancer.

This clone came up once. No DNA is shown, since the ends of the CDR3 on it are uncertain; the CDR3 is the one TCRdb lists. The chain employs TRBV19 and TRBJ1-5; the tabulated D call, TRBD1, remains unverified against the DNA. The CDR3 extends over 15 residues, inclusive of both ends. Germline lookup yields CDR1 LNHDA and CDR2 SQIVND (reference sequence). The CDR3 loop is CASSIEPGQILAQHF.

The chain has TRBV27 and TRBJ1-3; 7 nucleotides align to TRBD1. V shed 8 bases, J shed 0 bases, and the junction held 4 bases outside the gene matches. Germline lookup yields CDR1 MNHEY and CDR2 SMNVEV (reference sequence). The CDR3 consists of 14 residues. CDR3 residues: CASARGSSGNTIYF. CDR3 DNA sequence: TGTGCCAGCGCCAGGGGGAGCTCTGGAAACACCATATATTTT.

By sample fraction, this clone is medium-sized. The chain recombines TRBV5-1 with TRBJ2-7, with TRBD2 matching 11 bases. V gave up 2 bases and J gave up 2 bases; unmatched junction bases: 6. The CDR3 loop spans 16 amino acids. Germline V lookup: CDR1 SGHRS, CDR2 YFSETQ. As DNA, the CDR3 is TGCGCCAGCAGCTTTTCTAGCGGGGGGTTCGCCTACGAGCAGTACTTC. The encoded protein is CASSFSSGGFAYEQYF.

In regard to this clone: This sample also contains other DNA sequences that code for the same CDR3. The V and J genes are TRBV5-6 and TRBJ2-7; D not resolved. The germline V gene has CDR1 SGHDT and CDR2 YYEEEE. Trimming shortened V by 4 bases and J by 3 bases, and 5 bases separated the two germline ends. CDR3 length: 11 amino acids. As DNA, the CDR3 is TGTGCCAGCAGCAGTCTCTACGAGCAGTACTTC. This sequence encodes CASSSLYEQYF.

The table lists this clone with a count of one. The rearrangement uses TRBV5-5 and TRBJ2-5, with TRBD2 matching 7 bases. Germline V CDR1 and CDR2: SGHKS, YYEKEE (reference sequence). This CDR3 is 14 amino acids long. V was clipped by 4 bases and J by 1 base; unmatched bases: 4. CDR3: CASSDRTSQETQYF. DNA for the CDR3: TGTGCCAGCAGCGACCGGACTAGCCAAGAGACCCAGTACTTC.

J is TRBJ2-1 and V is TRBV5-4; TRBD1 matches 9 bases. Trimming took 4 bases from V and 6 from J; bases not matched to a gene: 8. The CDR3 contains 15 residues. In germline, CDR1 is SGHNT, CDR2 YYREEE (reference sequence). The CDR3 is CASSHPGQGANEQFF. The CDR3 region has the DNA TGTGCCAGCAGCCACCCGGGACAGGGAGCCAATGAGCAGTTCTTC.

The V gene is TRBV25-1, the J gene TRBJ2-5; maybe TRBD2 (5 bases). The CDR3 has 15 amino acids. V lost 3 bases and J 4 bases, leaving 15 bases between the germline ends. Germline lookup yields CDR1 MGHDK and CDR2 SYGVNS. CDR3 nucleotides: TGTGCCAGCAGTGATCCTGCGGGCGTAGTAGAGACCCAGTACTTC. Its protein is CASSDPAGVVETQYF.

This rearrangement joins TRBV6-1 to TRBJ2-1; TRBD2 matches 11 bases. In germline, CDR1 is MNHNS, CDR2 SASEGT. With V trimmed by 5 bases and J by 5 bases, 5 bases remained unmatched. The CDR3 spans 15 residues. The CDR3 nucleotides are TGTGCCAGCAGTTCCGGGACTAGCGGAAACAATGAGCAGTTCTTC. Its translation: CASSSGTSGNNEQFF.

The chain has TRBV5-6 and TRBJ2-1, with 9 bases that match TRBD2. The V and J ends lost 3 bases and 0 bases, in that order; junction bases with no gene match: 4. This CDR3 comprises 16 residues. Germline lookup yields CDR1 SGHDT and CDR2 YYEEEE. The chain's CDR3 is CASSSAGGSSYNEQFF. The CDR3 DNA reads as TGTGCCAGCAGCTCGGCGGGGGGGAGCTCCTACAATGAGCAGTTCTTC. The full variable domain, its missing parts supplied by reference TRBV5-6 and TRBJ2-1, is DAGVTQSPTHLIKTRGQQVTLRCSPKSGHDTVSWYQQALGQGPQFIFQYYEEEERQRGNFPDRFSGHQFPNYSSELNVNALLLGDSALYLCASSSAGGSSYNEQFFGPGTRLTVL.

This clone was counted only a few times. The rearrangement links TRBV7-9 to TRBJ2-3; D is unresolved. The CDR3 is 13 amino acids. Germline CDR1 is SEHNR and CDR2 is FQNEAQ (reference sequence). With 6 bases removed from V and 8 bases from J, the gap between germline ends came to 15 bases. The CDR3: CASRPLRSATQYF. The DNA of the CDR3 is TGTGCCAGCAGACCCCTGAGAAGCGCTACGCAGTATTTT. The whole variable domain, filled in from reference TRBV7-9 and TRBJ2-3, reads DTGVSQNPRHKITKRGQNVTFRCDPISEHNRLYWYRQTLGQGPEFLTYFQNEAQLEKSRLLSDRFSAERPKGSFSTLEIQRTEQGDSAMYLCASRPLRSATQYFGPGTRLTVL.

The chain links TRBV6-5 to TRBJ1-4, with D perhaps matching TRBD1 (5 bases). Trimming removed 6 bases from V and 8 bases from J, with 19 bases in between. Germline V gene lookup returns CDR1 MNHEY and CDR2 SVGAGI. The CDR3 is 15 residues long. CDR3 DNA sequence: TGTGCCAGCAGCGAAAGGACACTCCGGGCCGAAAAACTGTTTTTT. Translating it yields CASSERTLRAEKLFF.

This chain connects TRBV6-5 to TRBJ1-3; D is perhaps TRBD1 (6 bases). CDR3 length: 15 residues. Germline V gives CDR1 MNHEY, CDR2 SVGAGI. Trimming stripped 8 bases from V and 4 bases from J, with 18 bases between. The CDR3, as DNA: TGTGCCAGCCCTGGACAGTCATCTTGGGGAAACACCATATATTTT. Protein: CASPGQSSWGNTIYF.

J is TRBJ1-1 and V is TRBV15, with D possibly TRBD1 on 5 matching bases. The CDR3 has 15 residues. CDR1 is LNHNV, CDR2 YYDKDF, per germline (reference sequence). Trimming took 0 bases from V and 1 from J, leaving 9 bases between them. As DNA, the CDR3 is TGTGCCACCAGCAGAGATGGAAGGGGGAACACTGAAGCTTTCTTT. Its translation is CATSRDGRGNTEAFF.

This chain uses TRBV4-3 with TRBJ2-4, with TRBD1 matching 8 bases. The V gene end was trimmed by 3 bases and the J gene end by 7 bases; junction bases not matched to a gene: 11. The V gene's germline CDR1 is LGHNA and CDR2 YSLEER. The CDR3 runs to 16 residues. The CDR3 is CASSHLDRGSENIQYF. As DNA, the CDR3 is TGCGCCAGCAGCCACCTCGACAGGGGCTCCGAGAACATTCAGTACTTC.